This T cell receptor (beta chain) emerged from a study of blood T cell repertoires in COVID-19. Some clones are missing from TCRdb's copy, which holds only in-frame ones; the method was immunoSEQ multiplex PCR. The repertoire has about 310,000 clones, roughly 89% of them found once; the top ten carry more than 0.85%. After removal of 2 bases from V and 2 bases from J, the junction contained 8 bases not matched to a gene. The CDR3 has 17 amino acids. CDR1 MDHEN and CDR2 SYDVKM come from the germline V gene. The chain recombines TRBV28 with TRBJ2-3, with 9 bases fitting TRBD1. Sequenced input: peripheral blood. This clonotype originated in a woman in her thirties or forties with COVID-19, enrolled during active disease. In nucleotides, the CDR3 is TGTGCCAGCAGTTTAACCTACGGACAGGGGTACACAGATACGCAGTATTTT. Amino acid sequence: CASSLTYGQGYTDTQYF. The full variable domain, its missing parts supplied by reference TRBV28 and TRBJ2-3, is DVKVTQSSRYLVKRTGEKVFLECVQDMDHENMFWYRQDPGLGLRLIYFSYDVKMKEKGDIPEGYSVSREKKERFSLILESASTNQTSMYLCASSLTYGQGYTDTQYFGPGTRLTVL.